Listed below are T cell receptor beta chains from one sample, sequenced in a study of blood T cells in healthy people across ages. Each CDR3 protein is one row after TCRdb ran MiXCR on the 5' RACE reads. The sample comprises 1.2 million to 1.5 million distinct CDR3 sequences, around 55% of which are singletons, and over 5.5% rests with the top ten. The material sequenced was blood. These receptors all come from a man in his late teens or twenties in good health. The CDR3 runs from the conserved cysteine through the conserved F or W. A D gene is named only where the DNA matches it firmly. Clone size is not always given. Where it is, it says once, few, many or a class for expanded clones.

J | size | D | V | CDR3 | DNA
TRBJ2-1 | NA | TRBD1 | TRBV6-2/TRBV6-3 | CASWDSRDRGANEQFF | TGTGCCAGCTGGGATAGCCGGGACAGGGGAGCCAATGAGCAGTTCTTC
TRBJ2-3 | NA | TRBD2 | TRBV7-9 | CASSNTGGGRSHMTQYF | TGTGCCAGCAGCAATACGGGGGGAGGGCGATCCCATATGACGCAGTATTTT
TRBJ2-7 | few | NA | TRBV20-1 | CSARDRDWPYEQYF | TGCAGTGCTAGAGATCGGGACTGGCCCTACGAGCAGTACTTC
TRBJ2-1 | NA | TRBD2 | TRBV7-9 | CASLREGTYNEQFF | TGTGCCAGCTTGCGGGAGGGGACCTACAATGAGCAGTTCTTC
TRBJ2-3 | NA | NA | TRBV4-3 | CASSPGVKGTLGTQYF | TGCGCCAGCAGCCCCGGAGTTAAGGGGACATTAGGTACGCAGTATTTT
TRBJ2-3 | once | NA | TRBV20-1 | CSAPRWQSTDTQYF | TGCAGTGCACCGAGGTGGCAGAGCACAGATACGCAGTATTTT
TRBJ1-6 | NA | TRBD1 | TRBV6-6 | CASKDRQGFNSPLHF | TGTGCCAGCAAGGACCGACAGGGGTTCAATTCACCCCTCCACTTT
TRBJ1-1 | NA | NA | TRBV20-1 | CSARDLWREAFF | TGCAGTGCTAGAGATCTATGGAGAGAAGCTTTCTTT
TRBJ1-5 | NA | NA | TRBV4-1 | CASSQDQGMNQPQHF | TGCGCCAGCAGCCAAGATCAGGGAATGAATCAGCCCCAGCATTTT
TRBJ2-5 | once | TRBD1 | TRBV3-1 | CASSSRQGDETQYF | TGTGCCAGCAGCTCCAGACAGGGGGATGAGACCCAGTACTTC
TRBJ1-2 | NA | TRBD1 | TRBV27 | CASSATGTGDYGYTF | TGTGCCAGCAGTGCTACCGGGACAGGGGACTATGGCTACACCTTC
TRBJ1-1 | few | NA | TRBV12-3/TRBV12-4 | CASSLADSLTEAFF | TGTGCCAGCAGTTTAGCGGACAGCCTCACTGAAGCTTTCTTT
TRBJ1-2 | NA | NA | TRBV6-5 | CASKQGINYGYTF | TGTGCCAGCAAGCAAGGGATCAACTATGGCTACACCTTC
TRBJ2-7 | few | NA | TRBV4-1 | CASSQVATNYEQYF | TGCGCCAGCAGCCAAGTTGCGACGAACTACGAGCAGTACTTC
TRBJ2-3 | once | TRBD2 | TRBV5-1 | CASSLRTSLERRTDTQYF | TGCGCCAGCAGCTTGAGGACTAGCCTAGAGAGGCGGACAGATACGCAGTATTTT
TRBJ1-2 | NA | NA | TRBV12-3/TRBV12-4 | CASSFIQGARGYTF | TGTGCCAGCAGTTTTATACAGGGAGCAAGGGGCTACACCTTC
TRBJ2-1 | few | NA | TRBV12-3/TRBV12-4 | CASSLSGTGWDEQFF | TGTGCCAGCAGTTTATCCGGGACCGGCTGGGATGAGCAGTTCTTC
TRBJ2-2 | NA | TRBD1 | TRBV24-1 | CATSAPPGQGARGTGELFF | TGTGCCACTAGCGCTCCACCGGGACAGGGGGCGCGAGGCACCGGGGAGCTGTTTTTT
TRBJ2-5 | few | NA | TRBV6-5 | CASSYDSKETQYF | TGTGCCAGCAGTTACGACAGTAAAGAGACCCAGTACTTC
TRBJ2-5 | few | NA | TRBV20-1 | CSARVGSGEQYF | TGCAGTGCTAGAGTAGGGTCGGGGGAGCAGTACTTC
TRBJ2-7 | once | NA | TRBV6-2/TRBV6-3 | CASSWRGGNEQYF | TGTGCCAGCAGTTGGAGAGGGGGGAACGAGCAGTACTTC
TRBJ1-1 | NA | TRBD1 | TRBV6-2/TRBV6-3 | CASRRGQENTEAFF | TGTGCCAGCAGACGGGGACAGGAGAACACTGAAGCTTTCTTT
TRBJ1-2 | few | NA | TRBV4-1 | CASSQEGTGPLGGYTF | TGCGCCAGCAGCCAAGAAGGAACAGGGCCACTGGGAGGCTACACCTTC
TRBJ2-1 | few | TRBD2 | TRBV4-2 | CASSQAPGLASNEQFF | TGTGCCAGCAGCCAAGCACCGGGACTAGCGTCCAATGAGCAGTTCTTC